The clone carrying this T cell receptor beta chain has a count of ten or more. Antigen unknown. This specimen belongs to a study of breast tumors, draining lymph nodes, adjacent tissues. V dropped 3 bases and J dropped 7 bases, with 7 bases sitting between them. The germline V gene encodes CDR1 DFQATT and CDR2 SNEGSKA (reference sequence). CDR3 length: 12 residues. The lymph nodes were axillary draining lymph nodes from breast cancer patients. Each CDR3 protein gets one entry after TCRdb re-called the multiplex PCR reads with MiXCR. The sample contains 200,000 or so distinct CDR3 sequences, roughly 31% of which appear only once. Study-wide results and caveats: Tumor TCR diversity was below lymph nodes but above nontumor tissue. Data fit most tumor T cells coming from lymph node, expanding in tumor. Tumor and nontumor repertoires were significantly more similar in luminal-like than in basal-like breast cancer. The lymph node origin of tumor T cells was framed as consistent with a hypothesis, not demonstrated.

The chain carries TRBV20-1 and TRBJ1-6; D unresolved. The receptor was derived from a female donor with breast cancer. Some clones in this sample may be carry-over from other donors' samples. The sequencing sample was made of axillary lymph node tissue. CDR3 nucleotides: TGCAGTGCTAGGGTGGGGAATTCACCCCTCCACTTT. As protein: CSARVGNSPLHF.